This TCR beta chain was obtained from a study of regulatory T cells in long-lasting Graves disease (dated by TCRdb to the early 2020s). As for the study more broadly: In the newly diagnosed Graves' disease group, patients had been taking antithyroid drugs for less than 3 months. Peripheral blood TCR sequencing and RNA sequencing compared persistent Graves' disease patients with newly diagnosed Graves' disease patients. The study was conducted in China and was registered as a clinical trial. TCR sequencing covered approximately 13 persistent and some 20 newly diagnosed Graves' disease patients, about 35 samples in total. Beyond this particular receptor, the publication reports: The study examined only peripheral blood because the primary lesion, thyroid tissue, could not be accessed. Only the TCR beta chain was sequenced and analyzed. Persistent patients shared more public clonotypes among themselves (2,741) than newly diagnosed patients did (nearly 1,000). Lower TCR Shannon entropy and fewer highly expanded clones were observed in persistent Graves' disease patients than in newly diagnosed patients, which suggested clonal expansion. The small sample size was acknowledged by the authors as a limitation that may reduce accuracy. Persistent disease showed preferential use of TRBV28, TRBJ1-2 and TRBJ2-5, whereas newly diagnosed disease favored TRBV20-1 and TRBJ2-1.

The library relied on multiplex PCR. The reads were generated on an Illumina HiSeq 4000. CDR3 regions were amplified by Arm-PCR with iRepertoire HTBI primers to construct TCR beta libraries. Before sequencing, the PCR products went through gel purification. As for how the authors treated the data: Across samples, 60 to 80 TRBV and 13 to 15 TRBJ segments were identified and used for gene usage analysis of CDR3 amino acid clonotypes. COPE and FqMerger were used to merge filtered high-quality paired reads into contigs. BLAST was used to align contigs to IMGT TRBV, TRBD and TRBJ reference genes, and CDR3 was defined according to IMGT. Clonotypes above 0.1% frequency were classified as highly expanded clones. Shannon entropy served as the measure of repertoire diversity, while the Gini coefficient captured V-J evenness. Clonotypes shared by more than one individual were considered public. The public reads were reprocessed in TCRdb via fastp at Q25 and MiXCR, keeping in-frame beta chains. Entries are consolidated by CDR3 protein sequence, retaining the most common genes and DNA. The V and J calls here are based on TCRdb, not the publication. Across this sample there are approximately 480,000 distinct CDR3 sequences, with around 15% seen only once. 12% of the sample lies in the top ten.

In the germline V gene, CDR1 corresponds to MNHEY and CDR2 to SVGEGT. The CDR3, from cysteine to phenylalanine, totals 16 residues. Kept here is only the CDR3 DNA, which spans 48 bases and is read in frame from base 1. Trimming costs V 3 bases and J 2 bases, and their ends lie 17 bases apart. The time point label corresponds to: newly diagnosed GD, antithyroid drugs for less than 3 months. RNA was extracted from PBMCs in TRIzol for both TCR sequencing and RNA sequencing. The diagnosis of Graves' disease was made according to American Thyroid Association guidelines. Patients were recruited from an endocrinology department in Xi'an, China. From each patient, approximately 10 milliliters of peripheral blood was collected into an EDTA anticoagulant tube. PBMCs were isolated by Ficoll Paque Plus density gradient separation without further T cell sorting. An Agilent 2100 Bioanalyzer and agarose gel were used to check RNA quality, while a NanoDrop 2000 measured RNA concentration.

This clonotype was seen a handful of times. No antigen is known for it. The sample holds no much larger clone one base away, and base qualities are not on file. This same sample was also taken into another study, of T cells in Graves' hyperthyroidism and ophthalmopathy. Taken from the second paper: Stable Graves' hyperthyroidism was defined as the absence of progression to ophthalmopathy over 18 months of follow-up. Hyperthyroidism patients were aged 18 to 65 years and newly diagnosed, with disease duration of less than 2 months. The study excluded patients with uncontrolled infections, other autoimmune diseases, pregnancy or lactation. Diagnoses were established on the basis of clinical symptoms, serum thyroxine and TRAb, thyroid ultrasound, and orbital computed tomography. A first-round RT-PCR of the TCR CDR3 used the HTBI primer set with the Qiagen OneStep RT-PCR kit. Most expanded thyroid clonotypes (frequency above 0.001) were also detected in blood, a finding suggesting that blood repertoires may reflect thyroid immune responses. In cross-validation, a model built on a 13 V-J signature told ophthalmopathy apart from stable hyperthyroidism with 85% to 90% sensitivity and about 81% specificity, and in testing the same model reached 80%/75%. In validation, the model predicted progression to ophthalmopathy with roughly 66% sensitivity and less than 80% specificity, a median of about 6.7 months before onset. To identify distinguishing TCR V-J signatures, a discovery cohort of 100 patients was used, comprising 43 with Graves' ophthalmopathy and around 60 with stable Graves' hyperthyroidism. Whether ophthalmopathy could be predicted prospectively was tested in an independent validation cohort made up of fewer than 20 hyperthyroidism patients plus 17 patients who later progressed to ophthalmopathy. For training and testing, the 80 to 100 patients in the discovery cohort were randomly divided in a 7:3 ratio. The study also compared thyroid tissue and blood T-cell repertoires from five or six Graves' hyperthyroidism patients. Once sampling was done, hyperthyroidism patients were given methimazole at a starting dose of 30 mg daily, whereas ophthalmopathy patients were given high-dose intravenous methylprednisolone. The libraries were constructed in a second round of multiplex PCR and then size-selected and purified. The libraries were sequenced on an Illumina HiSeq2000 using paired-end 100 bp reads. SOAPnuke was used to process the raw data, with reads discarded if the reads contained adapters or uncalled bases, had a mean Phred below 15, or lacked an exact constant-primer or identifier match. COPE v1.2.5 was used to merge the high-quality paired reads, and each unique nucleotide sequence was defined as a clonotype. MiTCR v1.1 was used to align clonotypes to the IMGT TRBV, TRBD and TRBJ reference segments. The analysis was restricted to V-J combinations with a frequency above 0.0001, which together covered 99% to 99.2% of the repertoires. The TCS score was defined as the ratio of F50 (clonal expansion) to E x V (chaos), calculated using BLOSUM62-based TCRdist between CDR3 peptides within each V-J. Welch's t-statistics and random forest reduced around 550 V-J features to about 12, which were used in a naive Bayes classifier (R e1071). No statistical method was used to set the sample size in advance, and investigators knew the group allocation. TCR Vbeta CDR3 sequencing of 140 or so peripheral blood samples (43 ophthalmopathy, about 74 hyperthyroidism and roughly 17 progressor patients) is reported in the paper.

The clonotype comes from a man in his forties with Graves disease. Donor details come from another sample of the same person, matched by shared clones. The input for sequencing was peripheral blood mononuclear cells (PBMCs), taken at new diagnosis, from a patient treated with antithyroid drugs. The receptor chain draws on TRBV6-2 or TRBV6-3 and TRBJ2-7; no D gene call is confident. This receptor has the CDR3 CASSYSSPGRAYEQYF. The DNA sequence reads TGTGCCAGCAGTTATTCATCCCCTGGCAGAGCCTACGAGCAGTACTTC.